The clone carrying this TCR beta chain has a handful of counts. The antigen is unknown. This sample was included in a study of cytomegalovirus exposure and HLA in healthy donors. The study, taken as a whole, reports: The CMV antigen specificity of a few CMV-associated chains was confirmed through in vitro analysis. Subsequent analysis found a tendency for first-cohort TCR clusters to co-occur within the 90 to 150 validation repertoires. Overall, around 160 TCR beta chains were annotated as cytomegalovirus-associated.

Sequencing used immunoSEQ multiplex PCR; TCRdb keeps in-frame clones, though not all of them. The sample has about 160,000 clones, about 96% seen once. Germline values: CDR1 SGHRS, CDR2 YFSETQ. V shed 4 bases and J shed 4 bases, with 9 bases lying between them. This CDR3 region has 13 residues. V and J are TRBV5-1 and TRBJ1-5; weak D call: TRBD1 (5 bases). Sequenced sample: PBMCs. The sequence was obtained from a woman aged 18-29 years in good health and CMV-seronegative. CDR3 nucleotide sequence: TGCGCCAGCAGCCAAACAGGAAATCAGCCCCAGCATTTT. Its protein product is CASSQTGNQPQHF.